These 11 T cell receptor beta chains originate from one sample sequenced in a study of blood T cell repertoires in COVID-19. Profiling relied on immunoSEQ multiplex PCR, and the TCRdb table lists in-frame clones only, not all of them. The sample lists around 290,000 clones, around 90% occurring once. Sequenced sample: PBMCs or T cells enriched from blood (not recorded which). The receptors come from a middle-aged woman who had recovered from COVID-19.

The chain has TRBV11-1 and TRBJ1-3; weak D call: TRBD1 (6 bases). The V end was cut by 4 bases, the J end by 1 base, with 8 bases between. Per the germline V gene, CDR1 is SGHAT and CDR2 is FQDESV (reference sequence). The CDR3 loop spans 14 amino acids. CDR3 region: CASSSRGSGNTIYF. In DNA, the CDR3 is TGTGCCAGCAGCTCCAGGGGATCTGGAAACACCATATATTTT.

The CDR3 sequence: CASSKLAGVYTDTQYF. CDR3 in DNA: TGTGCCAGCAGCAAACTAGCGGGAGTTTATACAGATACGCAGTATTTT. The chain is built from TRBV7-3 and TRBJ2-3; 11 bases align to TRBD2. CDR1 and CDR2 (germline): SGHTA, FQGTGA. J lost 3 bases, V lost 5 bases, and 7 bases had no gene match. The CDR3 runs to 16 residues.

For the CDR3, the DNA is TGTGCCAGCAGCCAAACTTCTAGCACAGATACGCAGTATTTT. As protein: CASSQTSSTDTQYF. The chain uses TRBV27 and TRBJ2-3; D remains unclear. Trimming stripped 6 bases from V and 0 bases from J, with 10 bases between. Germline V gives CDR1 MNHEY, CDR2 SMNVEV (reference sequence). The CDR3 contains 14 residues.

The chain has TRBV28 and TRBJ1-5; the match to TRBD1 covers 11 bases. Germline V gives CDR1 MDHEN, CDR2 SYDVKM. This CDR3 has 17 amino acids. V was pared by 7 bases and J by 1 base, with 9 bases of the junction left unmatched. CDR3 loop: CASMPWTGGISNQPQHF. The CDR3 DNA is TGTGCCAGCATGCCCTGGACAGGGGGCATAAGCAATCAGCCCCAGCATTTT.

The chain uses TRBV6-5 and TRBJ1-2; D unresolved. CDR1 and CDR2 (germline): MNHEY, SVGAGI. This CDR3 has 15 amino acids. V lost 4 bases and J lost 0, with 12 bases in between. In nucleotides, the CDR3 is TGTGCCAGCAGTTTCGGGATTGGAGCTAACTATGGCTACACCTTC. Translating gives CASSFGIGANYGYTF.

This clone came up a few times. The chain carries TRBV4-2 and TRBJ2-3, with D perhaps TRBD1 (6 bases). CDR1 LGHNA and CDR2 YNFKEQ come from the germline V gene. This CDR3 spans 17 amino acids. V was trimmed by 3 bases and J by 3 bases, leaving 19 bases between them. The CDR3 loop is CASSHTPQGRTTDTQYF. The CDR3, as DNA: TGTGCCAGCAGCCATACACCACAGGGCAGAACGACAGATACGCAGTATTTT.

CDR3 DNA: TGTGCCAGCAGCTTTCGAACTAGCGGCCCCCAAGAGACCCAGTACTTC. Its protein is CASSFRTSGPQETQYF. The chain links TRBV7-2 to TRBJ2-5; 8 bases are shared with TRBD2. The CDR3 loop spans 16 amino acids. Looked up from germline, CDR1 is SGHTA and CDR2 is FQGNSA. Trimming removed 3 bases from V and 1 base from J; junction bases left unmatched: 7. The variable domain in full, completed from reference TRBV7-2 and TRBJ2-5, reads GAGVSQSPSNKVTEKGKDVELRCDPISGHTALYWYRQSLGQGLEFLIYFQGNSAPDKSGLPSDRFSAERTGGSVSTLTIQRTQQEDSAVYLCASSFRTSGPQETQYFGPGTRLLVL.

This clone was seen only once. This chain joins TRBV6-5 and TRBJ1-5, with D perhaps matching TRBD1 (5 bases). Deletions cut 2 bases from V and 3 bases from J, with 11 bases between. In germline, CDR1 is MNHEY, CDR2 SVGAGI. The CDR3 extends over 15 amino acids. CDR3 nucleotide sequence: TGTGCCAGCAGTTACGCGCCAGGGCTCAATCAGCCCCAGCATTTT. Encoded protein: CASSYAPGLNQPQHF.

The J gene is TRBJ1-5, the V gene TRBV15; 11 bases match TRBD1. CDR1 is LNHNV and CDR2 is YYDKDF in the germline V gene (reference sequence). The CDR3 consists of 15 residues. Unmatched junction bases numbered 4, after V lost 0 bases and J lost 9 bases. CDR3 nucleotide sequence: TGTGCCACCAGCAGAGATCGGACAGGGGGCCGGCCCCAGCATTTT. Its translation: CATSRDRTGGRPQHF.

The chain recombines TRBV13 with TRBJ2-3; D remains ambiguous. Trimming left V 5 bases short and J 3 bases short, with 24 bases between. From germline, CDR1 is PRHDT and CDR2 FYEKMQ (reference sequence). This CDR3 is built from 18 residues. The CDR3 DNA follows: TGTGCCAGCAGCCCCTCCTCAGGTATCAATTCGTGGACAGATACGCAGTATTTT. It encodes CASSPSSGINSWTDTQYF.

The chain carries TRBV6-6 and TRBJ2-3; 7 nucleotides agree with TRBD1. Germline V gene lookup returns CDR1 MNHNY and CDR2 SVGAGI (reference sequence). Trimming took 2 bases from V and 2 from J; bases not matched to a gene: 1. The CDR3 contains 14 residues. CDR3 amino acids: CASSYDRDTDTQYF. CDR3 coding DNA: TGTGCCAGCAGTTACGACAGGGACACAGATACGCAGTATTTT.